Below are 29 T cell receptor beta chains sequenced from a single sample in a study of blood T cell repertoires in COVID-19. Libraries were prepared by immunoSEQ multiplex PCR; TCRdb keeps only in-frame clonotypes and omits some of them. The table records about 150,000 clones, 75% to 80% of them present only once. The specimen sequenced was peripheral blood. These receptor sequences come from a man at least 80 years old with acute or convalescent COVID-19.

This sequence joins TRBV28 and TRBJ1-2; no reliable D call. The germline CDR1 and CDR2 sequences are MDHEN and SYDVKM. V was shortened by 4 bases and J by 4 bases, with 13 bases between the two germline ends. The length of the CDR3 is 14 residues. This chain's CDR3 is CASSSPVRPYGYTF. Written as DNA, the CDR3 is TGTGCCAGCAGTTCCCCGGTGAGGCCCTATGGCTACACCTTC.

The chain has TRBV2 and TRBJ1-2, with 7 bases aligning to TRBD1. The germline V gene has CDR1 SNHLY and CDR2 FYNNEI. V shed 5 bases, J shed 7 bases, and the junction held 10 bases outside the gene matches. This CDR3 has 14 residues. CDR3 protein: CASSRDRSSSGYTF. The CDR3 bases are TGTGCCAGCAGTAGGGACAGAAGTTCATCTGGCTACACCTTC.

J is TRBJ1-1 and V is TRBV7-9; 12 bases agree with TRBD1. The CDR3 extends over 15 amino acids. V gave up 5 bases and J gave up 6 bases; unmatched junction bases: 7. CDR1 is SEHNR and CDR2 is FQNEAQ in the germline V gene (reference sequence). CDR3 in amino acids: CASSDRDRGPPEAFF. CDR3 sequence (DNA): TGTGCCAGCAGCGATAGGGACAGGGGGCCCCCTGAAGCTTTCTTT.

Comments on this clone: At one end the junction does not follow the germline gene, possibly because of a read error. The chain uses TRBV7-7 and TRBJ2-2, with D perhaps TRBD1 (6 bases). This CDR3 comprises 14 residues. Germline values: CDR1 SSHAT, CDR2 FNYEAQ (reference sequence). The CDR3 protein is CASSSGTSTGELFF. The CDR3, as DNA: TGTGCTAGCAGCTCCGGGACATCAACCGGGGAGCTGTTTTTT.

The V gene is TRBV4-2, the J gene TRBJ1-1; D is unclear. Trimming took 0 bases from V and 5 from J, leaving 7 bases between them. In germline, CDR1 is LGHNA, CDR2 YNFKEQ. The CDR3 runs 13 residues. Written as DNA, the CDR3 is TGTGCCAGCAGCCAAGATACCCAGACTGAAGCTTTCTTT. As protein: CASSQDTQTEAFF.

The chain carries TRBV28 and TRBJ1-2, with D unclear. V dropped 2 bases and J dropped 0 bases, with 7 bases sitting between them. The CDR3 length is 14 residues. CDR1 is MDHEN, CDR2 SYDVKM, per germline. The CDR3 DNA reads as TGTGCCAGCAGTTTAGCAGGCGCTAACTATGGCTACACCTTC. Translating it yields CASSLAGANYGYTF.

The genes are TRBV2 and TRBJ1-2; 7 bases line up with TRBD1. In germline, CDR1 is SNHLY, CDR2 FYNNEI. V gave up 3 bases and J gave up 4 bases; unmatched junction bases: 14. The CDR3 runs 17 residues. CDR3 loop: CASSDPLTGPKSYGYTF. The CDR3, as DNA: TGTGCCAGCAGTGACCCCCTGACAGGGCCAAAGAGCTATGGCTACACCTTC. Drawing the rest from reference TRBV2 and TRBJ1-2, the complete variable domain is EPEVTQTPSHQVTQMGQEVILRCVPISNHLYFYWYRQILGQKVEFLVSFYNNEISEKSEIFDDQFSVERPDGSNFTLKIRSTKLEDSAMYFCASSDPLTGPKSYGYTFGSGTRLTVV.

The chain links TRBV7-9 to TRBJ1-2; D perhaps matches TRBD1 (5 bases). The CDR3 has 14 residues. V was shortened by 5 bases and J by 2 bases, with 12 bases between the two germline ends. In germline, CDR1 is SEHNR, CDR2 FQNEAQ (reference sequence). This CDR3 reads CASSERGGNYGYTF. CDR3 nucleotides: TGTGCCAGCAGCGAGAGGGGAGGCAACTATGGCTACACCTTC.

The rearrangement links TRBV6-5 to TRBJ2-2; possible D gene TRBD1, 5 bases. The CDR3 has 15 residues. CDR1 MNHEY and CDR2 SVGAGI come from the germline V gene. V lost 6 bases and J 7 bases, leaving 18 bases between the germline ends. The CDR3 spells CASRPLGRAHGELFF. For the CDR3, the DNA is TGTGCCAGCAGGCCCCTGGGCAGGGCCCACGGGGAGCTGTTTTTT.

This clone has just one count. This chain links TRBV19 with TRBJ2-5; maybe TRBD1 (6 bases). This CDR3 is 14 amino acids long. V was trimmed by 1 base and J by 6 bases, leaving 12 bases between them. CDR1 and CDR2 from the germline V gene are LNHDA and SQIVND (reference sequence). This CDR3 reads CASSIGTQGQTQYF. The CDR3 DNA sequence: TGTGCCAGTAGTATAGGAACCCAGGGGCAGACCCAGTACTTC.

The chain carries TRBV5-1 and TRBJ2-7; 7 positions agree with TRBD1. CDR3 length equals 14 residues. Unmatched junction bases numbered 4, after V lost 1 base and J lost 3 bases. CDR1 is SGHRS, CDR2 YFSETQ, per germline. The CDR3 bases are TGCGCCAGCAGCTTGACAGGGGACGTCTACGAGCAGTACGTC. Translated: CASSLTGDVYEQYV.

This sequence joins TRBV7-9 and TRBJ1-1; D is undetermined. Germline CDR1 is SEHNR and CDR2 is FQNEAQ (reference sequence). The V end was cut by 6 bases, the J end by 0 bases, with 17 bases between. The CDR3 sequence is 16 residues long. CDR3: CASSYGVPLMNTEAFF. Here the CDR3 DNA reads TGTGCCAGCAGTTACGGGGTTCCGTTAATGAACACTGAAGCTTTCTTT.

This CDR3 reads CASRQGAVGYTF. The CDR3 coding sequence is TGTGCCAGTAGACAGGGGGCAGTTGGCTACACCTTC. This rearrangement joins TRBV19 to TRBJ1-2, with TRBD1 matching 9 bases. The length of the CDR3 is 12 residues. Germline lookup yields CDR1 LNHDA and CDR2 SQIVND (reference sequence). The trim removed 6 bases at V and 7 bases at J, leaving 3 bases unmatched.

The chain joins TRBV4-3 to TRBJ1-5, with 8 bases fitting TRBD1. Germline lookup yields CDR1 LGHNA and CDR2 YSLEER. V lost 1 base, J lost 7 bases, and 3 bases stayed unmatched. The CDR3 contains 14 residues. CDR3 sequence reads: CASSQGQGQQPQHF. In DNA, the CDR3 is TGCGCCAGCAGCCAAGGACAGGGGCAACAGCCCCAGCATTTT.

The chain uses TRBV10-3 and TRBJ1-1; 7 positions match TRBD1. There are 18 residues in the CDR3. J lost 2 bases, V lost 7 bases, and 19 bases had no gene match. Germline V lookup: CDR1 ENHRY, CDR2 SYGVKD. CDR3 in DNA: TGTGCCATCAAAGACCTGGACAGGTCGCGTGTTACTAACACTGAAGCTTTCTTT. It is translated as CAIKDLDRSRVTNTEAFF.

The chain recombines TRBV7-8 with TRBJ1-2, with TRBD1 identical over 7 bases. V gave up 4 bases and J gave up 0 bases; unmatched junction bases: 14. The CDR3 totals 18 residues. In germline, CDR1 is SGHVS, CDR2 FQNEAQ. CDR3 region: CASSSYQGVLPPNYGYTF. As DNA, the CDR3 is TGTGCCAGCAGCTCATATCAGGGGGTGCTACCCCCTAACTATGGCTACACCTTC.

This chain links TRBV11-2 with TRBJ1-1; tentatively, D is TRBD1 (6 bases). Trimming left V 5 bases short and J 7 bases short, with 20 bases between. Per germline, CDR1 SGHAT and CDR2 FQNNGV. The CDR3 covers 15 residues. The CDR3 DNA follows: TGTGCCAGCAGCAGTGGCCGGCAGGGGAGCGATGAAGCTTTCTTT. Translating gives CASSSGRQGSDEAFF.

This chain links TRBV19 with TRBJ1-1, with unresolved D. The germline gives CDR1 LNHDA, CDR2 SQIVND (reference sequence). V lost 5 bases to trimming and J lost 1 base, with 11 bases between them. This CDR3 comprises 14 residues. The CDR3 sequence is CASSVDTRNTEAFF. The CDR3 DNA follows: TGTGCCAGTAGTGTCGACACGAGGAACACTGAAGCTTTCTTT.

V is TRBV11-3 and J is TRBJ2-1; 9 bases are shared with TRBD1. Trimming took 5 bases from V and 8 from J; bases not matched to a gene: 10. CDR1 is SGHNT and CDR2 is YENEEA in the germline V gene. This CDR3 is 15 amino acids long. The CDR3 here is CASSIETGGRDEQFF. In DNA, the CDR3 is TGTGCCAGCAGCATTGAGACAGGGGGTCGCGATGAGCAGTTCTTC.

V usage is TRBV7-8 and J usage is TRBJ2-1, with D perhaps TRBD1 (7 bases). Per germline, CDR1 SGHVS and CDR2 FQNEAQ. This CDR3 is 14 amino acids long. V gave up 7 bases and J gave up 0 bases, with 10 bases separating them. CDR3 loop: CASIQGGSYNEQFF. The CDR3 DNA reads TGTGCCAGCATCCAGGGGGGCTCCTACAATGAGCAGTTCTTC.

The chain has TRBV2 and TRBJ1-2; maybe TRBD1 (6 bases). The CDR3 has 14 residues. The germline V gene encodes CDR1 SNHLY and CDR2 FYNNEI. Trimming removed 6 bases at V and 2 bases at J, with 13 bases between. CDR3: CASRLRDTNYGYTF. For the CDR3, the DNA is TGTGCCAGCAGACTCCGGGACACCAACTATGGCTACACCTTC.

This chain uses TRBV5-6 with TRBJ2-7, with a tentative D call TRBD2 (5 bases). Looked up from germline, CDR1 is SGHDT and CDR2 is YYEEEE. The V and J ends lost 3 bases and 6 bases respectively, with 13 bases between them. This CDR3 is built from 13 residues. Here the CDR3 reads CASSWTDATEQYF. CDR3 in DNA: TGTGCCAGCAGCTGGACTGATGCGACCGAGCAGTACTTC. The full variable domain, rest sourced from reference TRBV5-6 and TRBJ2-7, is DAGVTQSPTHLIKTRGQQVTLRCSPKSGHDTVSWYQQALGQGPQFIFQYYEEEERQRGNFPDRFSGHQFPNYSSELNVNALLLGDSALYLCASSWTDATEQYFGPGTRLTVT.

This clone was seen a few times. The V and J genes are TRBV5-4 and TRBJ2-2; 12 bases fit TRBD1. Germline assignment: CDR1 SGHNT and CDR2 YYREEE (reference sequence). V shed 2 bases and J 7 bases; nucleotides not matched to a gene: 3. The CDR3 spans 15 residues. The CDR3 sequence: CASSFGTGGFGELFF. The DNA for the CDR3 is TGTGCCAGCAGCTTCGGGACAGGGGGCTTCGGGGAGCTGTTTTTT.

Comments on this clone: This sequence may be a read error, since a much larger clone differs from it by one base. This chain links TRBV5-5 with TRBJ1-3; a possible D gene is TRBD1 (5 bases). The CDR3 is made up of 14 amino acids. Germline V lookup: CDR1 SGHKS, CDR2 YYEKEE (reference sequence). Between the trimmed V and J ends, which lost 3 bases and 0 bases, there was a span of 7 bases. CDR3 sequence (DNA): TGTGCCAGCAGCTCGACAGTCTCTGGAAACACCATATATTTT. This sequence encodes CASSSTVSGNTIYF.

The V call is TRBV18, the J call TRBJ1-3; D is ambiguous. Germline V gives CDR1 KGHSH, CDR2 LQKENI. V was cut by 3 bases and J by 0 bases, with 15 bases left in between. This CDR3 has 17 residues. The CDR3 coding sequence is TGTGCCAGCTCACCGCAATCCGGGTCTGACTCTGGAAACACCATATATTTT. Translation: CASSPQSGSDSGNTIYF.

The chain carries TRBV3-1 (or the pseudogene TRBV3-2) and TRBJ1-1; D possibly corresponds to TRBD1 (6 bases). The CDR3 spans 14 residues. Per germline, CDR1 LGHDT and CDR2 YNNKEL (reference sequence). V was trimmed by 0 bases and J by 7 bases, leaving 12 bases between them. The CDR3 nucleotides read TGTGCCAGCAGCCAAGAGGCAGGGGTGAATGAAGCTTTCTTT. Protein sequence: CASSQEAGVNEAFF.

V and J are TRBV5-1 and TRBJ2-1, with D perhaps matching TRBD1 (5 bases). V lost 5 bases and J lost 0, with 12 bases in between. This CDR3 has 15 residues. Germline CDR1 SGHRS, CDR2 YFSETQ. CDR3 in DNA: TGCGCCAGCAGTCCCACAGGAAGCTCCTACAATGAGCAGTTCTTC. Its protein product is CASSPTGSSYNEQFF.

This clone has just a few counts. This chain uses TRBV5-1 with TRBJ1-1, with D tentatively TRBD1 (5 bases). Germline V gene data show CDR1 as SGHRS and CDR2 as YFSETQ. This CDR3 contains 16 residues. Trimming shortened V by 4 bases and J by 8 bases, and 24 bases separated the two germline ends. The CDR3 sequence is CASSPWGVEGSAEAFF. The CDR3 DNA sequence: TGCGCCAGCAGCCCGTGGGGGGTCGAGGGCTCAGCGGAAGCTTTCTTT.

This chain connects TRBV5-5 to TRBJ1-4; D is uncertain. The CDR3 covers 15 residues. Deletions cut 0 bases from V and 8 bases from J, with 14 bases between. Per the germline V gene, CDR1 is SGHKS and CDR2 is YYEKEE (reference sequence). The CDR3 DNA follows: TGTGCCAGCAGCTTGGCCGGGAGGGATGAGGAAAAACTGTTTTTT. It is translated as CASSLAGRDEEKLFF.